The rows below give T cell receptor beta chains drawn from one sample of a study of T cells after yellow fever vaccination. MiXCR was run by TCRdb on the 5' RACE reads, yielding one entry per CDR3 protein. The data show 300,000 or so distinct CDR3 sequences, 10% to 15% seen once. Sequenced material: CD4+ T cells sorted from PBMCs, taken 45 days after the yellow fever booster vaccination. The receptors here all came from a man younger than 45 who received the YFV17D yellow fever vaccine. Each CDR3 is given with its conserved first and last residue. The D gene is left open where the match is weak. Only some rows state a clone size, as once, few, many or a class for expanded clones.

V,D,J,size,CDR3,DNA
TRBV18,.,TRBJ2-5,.,CASSPMMTGLRETQYF,TGTGCCAGCTCACCAATGATGACAGGCCTCAGAGAGACCCAGTACTTC
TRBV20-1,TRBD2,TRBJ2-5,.,CSANSGRTAQETQYF,TGCAGTGCTAATAGCGGGAGGACCGCCCAAGAGACCCAGTACTTC
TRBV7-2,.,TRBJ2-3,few,CASRPVGDTQYF,TGTGCCAGCAGGCCGGTTGGAGATACGCAGTATTTT
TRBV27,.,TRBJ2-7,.,CASSSPDGYGEQYF,TGTGCCAGCAGTTCCCCCGACGGGTACGGCGAGCAGTACTTC
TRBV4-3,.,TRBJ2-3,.,CASSPSTSDTQYF,TGCGCCAGCAGCCCATCGACGTCAGATACGCAGTATTTT
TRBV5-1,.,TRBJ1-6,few,CASSPGLYNSPLHF,TGCGCCAGCAGCCCGGGCCTATATAATTCACCCCTCCACTTT
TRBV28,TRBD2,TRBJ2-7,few,CASSLGGRAREQYF,TGTGCCAGCAGTTTAGGCGGGAGGGCCAGGGAGCAGTACTTC
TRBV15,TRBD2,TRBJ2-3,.,CATSRALAGVPLRYF,TGTGCCACCAGTAGGGCCCTAGCGGGAGTTCCCCTACGGTATTTT
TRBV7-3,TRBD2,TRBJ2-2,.,CASSLSGDRGGELFF,TGTGCCAGCAGCCTTAGCGGGGATAGAGGCGGGGAGCTGTTTTTT
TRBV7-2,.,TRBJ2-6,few,CASSSLPIGSGANVLTF,TGTGCCAGCAGCTCTTTACCAATTGGCTCTGGGGCCAACGTCCTGACTTTC
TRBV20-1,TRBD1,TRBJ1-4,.,CSAKGQGDEKLFF,TGCAGTGCCAAGGGACAGGGGGATGAAAAACTGTTTTTT
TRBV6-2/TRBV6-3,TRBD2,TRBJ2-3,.,CASSYPMGSRTSGSIDTQYF,TGTGCCAGCAGTTACCCTATGGGCAGCAGGACAAGCGGGAGTATAGATACGCAGTATTTT
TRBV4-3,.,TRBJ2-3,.,CASSQDRPTDTQYF,TGCGCCAGCAGCCAGGACAGACCCACAGATACGCAGTATTTT
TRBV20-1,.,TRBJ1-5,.,CSARQSYSNQPQHF,TGCAGTGCTAGACAGAGTTATAGCAATCAGCCCCAGCATTTT
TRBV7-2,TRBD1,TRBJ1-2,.,CASSSTGGLTF,TGTGCCAGCAGCTCGACAGGGGGCCTCACCTTC